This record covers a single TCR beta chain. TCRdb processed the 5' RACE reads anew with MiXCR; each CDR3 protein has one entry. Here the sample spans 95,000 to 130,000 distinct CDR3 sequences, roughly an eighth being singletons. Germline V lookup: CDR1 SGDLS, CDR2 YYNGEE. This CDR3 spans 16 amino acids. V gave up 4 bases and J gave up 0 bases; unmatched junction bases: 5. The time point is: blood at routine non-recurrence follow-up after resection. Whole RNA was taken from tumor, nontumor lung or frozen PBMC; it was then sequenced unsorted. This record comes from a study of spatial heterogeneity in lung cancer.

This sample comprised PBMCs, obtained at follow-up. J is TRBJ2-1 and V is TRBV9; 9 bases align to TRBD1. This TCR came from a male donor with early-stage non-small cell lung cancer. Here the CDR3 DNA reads TGTGCCAGCAGCTCACAGGGGGCAGGCTCCTACAATGAGCAGTTCTTC. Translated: CASSSQGAGSYNEQFF. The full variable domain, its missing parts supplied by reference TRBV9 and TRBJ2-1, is DSGVTQTPKHLITATGQRVTLRCSPRSGDLSVYWYQQSLDQGLQFLIQYYNGEERAKGNILERFSAQQFPDLHSELNLSSLELGDSALYFCASSSQGAGSYNEQFFGPGTRLTVL.